The sequence of this T cell receptor (beta chain) was determined in a study of T cells after yellow fever vaccination. Across the study: SMART-Seq v4 Ultra Low Input prepared libraries from low-cell fractions. Study observations and caveats: Most clones from primary vaccination resurfaced after the booster (around 95% CD4, around 89% CD8). Contaminating bulk clonotypes could be abundant in FACS-sorted repertoires.

Trimming took 4 bases from V and 4 from J; bases not matched to a gene: 7. Looked up from germline, CDR1 is LGHNA and CDR2 is YSLEER. The CDR3 length is 15 residues. The study made its TCR cDNA through 5'RACE template switching. That step introduced a universal primer site along with UMIs. In TCRdb, the 5' RACE reads were re-called with MiXCR into one record per CDR3 protein. The sample holds around 50,000 distinct CDR3 sequences, 7.4% seen once. The table lists this clonotype with many counts. Its antigen is unidentified. The TCR originated in a man between 18 and 29 years old who received the YFV17D yellow fever vaccine. The gene calls are TRBV4-3 and TRBJ2-1; 7 positions match TRBD1. Sequencing used CD8+ T cells sorted from PBMCs, obtained around 15 days after the first yellow fever vaccination. CDR3 coding DNA: TGCGCCAGCAGCCCAGGGACAGCAGCGTACAATGAGCAGTTCTTC. It yields the protein CASSPGTAAYNEQFF.